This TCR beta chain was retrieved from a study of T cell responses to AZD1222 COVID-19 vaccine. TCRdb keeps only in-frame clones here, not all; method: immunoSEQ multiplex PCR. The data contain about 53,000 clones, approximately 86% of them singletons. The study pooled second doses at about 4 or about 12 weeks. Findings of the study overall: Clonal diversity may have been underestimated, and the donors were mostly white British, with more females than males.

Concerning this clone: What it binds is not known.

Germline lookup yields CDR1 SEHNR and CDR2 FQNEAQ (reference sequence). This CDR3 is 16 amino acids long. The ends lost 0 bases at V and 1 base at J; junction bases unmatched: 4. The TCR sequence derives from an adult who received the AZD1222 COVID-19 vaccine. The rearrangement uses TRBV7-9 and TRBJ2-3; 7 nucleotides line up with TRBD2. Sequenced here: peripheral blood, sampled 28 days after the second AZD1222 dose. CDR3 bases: TGTGCCAGCAGCTTAGCCGGGGGGAGAGGCACAGATACGCAGTATTTT. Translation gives CASSLAGGRGTDTQYF.